This record concerns one TCR beta chain sequence. Its antigen is not known. Other DNA sequences from this sample encode an identical CDR3 as well. The sample is drawn from a study of shared clonotypes between healthy human individuals. Overall study findings and caveats: Few donors limited the genetic and exposure-history diversity represented. Rarefaction exposed incomplete sorted-subset sequencing despite large depth.

The method was immunoSEQ multiplex PCR; TCRdb's version includes in-frame clones alone and lacks a portion of them. This table has 1.6 million or so clones, roughly 97% appearing once. The CDR3 runs to 12 residues. With 3 bases removed from V and 7 bases from J, the gap between germline ends came to 7 bases. Germline CDR1 reads LNHDA; CDR2 reads SQIVND (reference sequence). Donors, without exception, were Caucasian adults residing in Nashville, Tennessee. Naive CD45RA+ and memory CD45RA-negative subsets were split from CD4+ cells. The TCR originated in a man in his thirties or forties in good health. Specimen: naive CD4+ T cells sorted from blood. As for subset: CD45RA+ positively selected. The chain links TRBV19 to TRBJ1-5, with no clear D. The CDR3 protein is CASSIGSQPQHF. The CDR3 region has the DNA TGTGCCAGTAGTATCGGGAGCCAGCCCCAGCATTTT.